This is a list of T cell receptor beta chains from one sample in a study of blood T cell repertoires in COVID-19. Produced via immunoSEQ multiplex PCR; TCRdb's table is partial and in-frame only. Of some 240,000 clones in the sample, 88% were seen once. The specimen was PBMCs or T cells enriched from blood (not recorded which). The receptors come from a woman between 35 and 50 years old who had been exposed to COVID-19. Both conserved end residues are part of each CDR3. Each record gives: D gene, V gene, J gene, CDR3 protein. A D gene is named only where the DNA matches it firmly.

>NA|TRBV5-6|TRBJ1-4
CASSFMTRGNEKLFF
>TRBD1|TRBV4-2|TRBJ1-1
CASSQDLAGGAHTEAFF
>TRBD1|TRBV7-9|TRBJ1-2
CASSLGRQGWAYGYTF
>NA|TRBV7-9|TRBJ2-3
CASSALQGPTDTQYF
>NA|TRBV2|TRBJ1-1
CASSVREGGEAFF
>TRBD2|TRBV6-7|TRBJ2-2
CASRGSGTTGELFF
>TRBD1|TRBV5-8|TRBJ1-5
CASSPGQGHQPQHF
>TRBD2|TRBV4-2|TRBJ2-1
CASSGSSGRPYNEQFF
>NA|TRBV7-6|TRBJ1-1
CASSRGNPSSEAFF
>NA|TRBV7-3|TRBJ2-3
CASSLVATGDTQYF
>TRBD2|TRBV28|TRBJ2-7
CASSGGGRYEQYF